This TCR beta chain emerged from a study of cytomegalovirus exposure and HLA in healthy donors. Study background: Of the donors genotyped, several hundred in all, about 80% fell in the Caucasian-associated ancestry cluster. Study outcomes and limitations: Despite most TCR sequences being rare, some public TCRs occurred in many donors. Presence/absence analyses treated sequencing depth as roughly uniform across donors.

The PCR had 60 Vbeta and 13 Jbeta primers. Here immunoSEQ multiplex PCR was the method, and the copy in TCRdb shows in-frame clones only, minus some. The sample lists about 150,000 clones, approximately 79% occurring once. Details on this clone: Its antigen is currently unknown.

The sequenced material came from PBMCs. This receptor was identified in a woman aged 50 to 65 in good health and CMV-seropositive.

The CDR3 sequence: CASSLEGSTDTQYF. The CDR3 DNA follows: TGTGCCAGCTCATTGGAGGGGAGCACAGATACGCAGTATTTT. This sequence joins TRBV5-6 and TRBJ2-3, with a possible D match to TRBD2 (6 bases). Deletions cut 7 bases from V and 0 bases from J, with 12 bases between. In germline, CDR1 is SGHDT, CDR2 YYEEEE. The CDR3 totals 14 residues. The full variable domain, with the rest looked up from reference TRBV5-6 and TRBJ2-3, is DAGVTQSPTHLIKTRGQQVTLRCSPKSGHDTVSWYQQALGQGPQFIFQYYEEEERQRGNFPDRFSGHQFPNYSSELNVNALLLGDSALYLCASSLEGSTDTQYFGPGTRLTVL.